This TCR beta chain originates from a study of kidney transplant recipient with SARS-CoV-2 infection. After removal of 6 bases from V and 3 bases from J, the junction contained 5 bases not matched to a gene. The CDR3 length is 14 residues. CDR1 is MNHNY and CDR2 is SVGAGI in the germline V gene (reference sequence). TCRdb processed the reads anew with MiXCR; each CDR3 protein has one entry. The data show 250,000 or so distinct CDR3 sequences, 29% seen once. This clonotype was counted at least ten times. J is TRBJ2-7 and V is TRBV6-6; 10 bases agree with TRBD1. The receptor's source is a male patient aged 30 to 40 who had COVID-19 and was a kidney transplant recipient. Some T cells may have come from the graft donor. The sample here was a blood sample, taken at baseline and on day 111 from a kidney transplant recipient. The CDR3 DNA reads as TGTGCCAGCAGCCGTCGGGACAGGGGCTACGAGCAGTACGTC. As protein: CASSRRDRGYEQYV.